One sample yielded the 13 T cell receptor beta chains listed below, sequenced in a study of blood T cell repertoires in COVID-19 (dated by TCRdb to about 2020). The library came from the immunoSEQ multiplex PCR assay. The table was pulled from immuneACCESS by TCRdb, which kept in-frame rearrangements only. Such tables lose some clones; where checked, under half of the loss comes from unresolved V genes, and the rest has no known cause. Across this sample there are roughly 250,000 clones, with roughly 88% seen only once. The ten biggest clones cover just under 0.8% of the sample. The sequenced sample consisted of peripheral blood. The receptors stem from a woman in her 30s with acute or convalescent COVID-19.

Only one count was recorded for this clone. The chain carries TRBV30 and TRBJ2-1; 13 bases map to TRBD2. This CDR3 has 15 residues. Germline lookup yields CDR1 GTSNPN and CDR2 SVGIG (reference sequence). Trimming removed 5 bases from V and 4 bases from J; junction bases left unmatched: 5. This chain's CDR3 is CAWGEGLAGYNEQFF. CDR3 nucleotides: TGTGCCTGGGGTGAGGGACTAGCGGGATACAATGAGCAGTTCTTC. Based on the CDR3 plus reference TRBV30 and TRBJ2-1, the full variable domain is SQTIHQWPATLVQPVGSPLSLECTVEGTSNPNLYWYRQAAGRGLQLLFYSVGIGQISSEVPQNLSASRPQDRQFILSSKKLLLSDSGFYLCAWGEGLAGYNEQFFGPGTRLTVL.

This clone was recorded only once. The chain carries TRBV4-3 and TRBJ2-6, with 7 bases aligning to TRBD1. Germline CDR1 is LGHNA and CDR2 is YSLEER. The CDR3 is made up of 17 amino acids. With 0 bases clipped from V and 0 bases from J, the junction kept 2 bases outside the gene matches. Here the CDR3 reads CASSQDPGGSGANVLTF. CDR3 nucleotides: TGCGCCAGCAGCCAAGATCCAGGGGGCTCTGGGGCCAACGTCCTGACTTTC.

J is TRBJ2-5 and V is TRBV5-4; 8 bases agree with TRBD1. The CDR3 spans 15 residues. Germline V lookup: CDR1 SGHNT, CDR2 YYREEE (reference sequence). The J segment lost 2 bases and the V segment lost 4 bases, leaving 7 bases of the junction unmatched. The CDR3 reads CASSPPTGGQETQYF. CDR3 in DNA: TGTGCCAGCAGCCCCCCAACAGGGGGTCAAGAGACCCAGTACTTC.

The V call is TRBV28, the J call TRBJ1-4; possible D gene TRBD1, 5 bases. Trimming left V 3 bases short and J 7 bases short, with 15 bases between. The CDR3 consists of 15 residues. Germline V gene lookup returns CDR1 MDHEN and CDR2 SYDVKM. The CDR3 DNA is TGTGCCAGCAGTTTTACAGGCCAGGGTTCTGAAAAACTGTTTTTT. Translation: CASSFTGQGSEKLFF.

This clone was observed many times. This rearrangement joins TRBV12-3 or TRBV12-4 to TRBJ1-5; D uncertain. This CDR3 is 13 amino acids long. V lost 3 bases, J lost 4 bases, and 7 bases lay in between. CDR3 amino acids: CASSFQENQPQHF. CDR3 sequence (DNA): TGTGCCAGCAGTTTTCAGGAAAATCAGCCCCAGCATTTT.

This clone was found a few times. As DNA, the CDR3 is TGTGCCAGTAGACCTACAGGGGCAGGGCAGCCCCAGCATTTT. As protein: CASRPTGAGQPQHF. The genes are TRBV19 and TRBJ1-5; TRBD1 matches at 7 bases. The CDR3 runs to 14 residues. Germline trimming cut 6 bases from V and 7 bases from J; bases unmatched to any gene: 9. The V gene's germline CDR1 is LNHDA and CDR2 SQIVND (reference sequence). Variable domain in full (rest from reference TRBV19 and TRBJ1-5): DGGITQSPKYLFRKEGQNVTLSCEQNLNHDAMYWYRQDPGQGLRLIYYSQIVNDFQKGDIAEGYSVSREKKESFPLTVTSAQKNPTAFYLCASRPTGAGQPQHFGDGTRLSIL.

This clone was detected a few times. This sequence joins TRBV30 and TRBJ1-1; TRBD1 might be the D (5 bases). The CDR3 sequence is 15 residues long. Germline CDR1 GTSNPN, CDR2 SVGIG (reference sequence). V lost 1 base to trimming and J lost 1 base, with 13 bases between them. The CDR3 DNA reads as TGTGCCTGGAGTGGAGCTGGGCAGGGGAACACTGAAGCTTTCTTT. This gives the protein CAWSGAGQGNTEAFF.

The rearrangement links TRBV6-5 to TRBJ1-3; D unresolved. This CDR3 has 15 residues. V was clipped by 4 bases and J by 1 base, with 11 bases between them. Per the germline V gene, CDR1 is MNHEY and CDR2 is SVGAGI. CDR3 region: CASSWQALSGNTIYF. Written as DNA, the CDR3 is TGTGCCAGCAGTTGGCAGGCCCTTTCTGGAAACACCATATATTTT.

The chain links TRBV3-1 (or the pseudogene TRBV3-2) to TRBJ2-1; 7 bases line up with TRBD2. The CDR3 sequence is 15 residues long. Germline V CDR1 and CDR2: LGHDT, YNNKEL (reference sequence). V gave up 4 bases and J gave up 8 bases; unmatched junction bases: 11. CDR3 residues: CASSRAGGRADEQFF. Here the CDR3 DNA reads TGTGCCAGCAGCCGGGCAGGTGGGAGGGCCGATGAGCAGTTCTTC.

The chain recombines TRBV6-5 with TRBJ2-7; 7 bases fit TRBD1. The CDR3 length is 15 residues. V lost 6 bases, J lost 3 bases, and 11 bases stayed unmatched. Germline V gene data show CDR1 as MNHEY and CDR2 as SVGAGI. DNA of the CDR3: TGTGCCAGCAGCTCTCCTCCGCGACAGGGCTACGAGCAGTACTTC. As protein: CASSSPPRQGYEQYF.

This chain connects TRBV5-1 to TRBJ1-4; 9 positions match TRBD1. V shed 0 bases, J shed 13 bases, and the junction held 4 bases outside the gene matches. Germline-derived CDR1 and CDR2 are SGHRS and YFSETQ. This CDR3 contains 13 residues. CDR3 coding DNA: TGCGCCAGCAGCTTGGACAGGGGGCGAGGACTGTTTTTT. Translating gives CASSLDRGRGLFF.

The chain links TRBV9 to TRBJ2-1; tentatively, D is TRBD2 (7 bases). V lost 5 bases to trimming and J lost 0 bases, with 15 bases between them. CDR3 length: 16 amino acids. The germline gives CDR1 SGDLS, CDR2 YYNGEE. CDR3 in amino acids: CASRPGGRDSYNEQFF. The CDR3 nucleotides read TGTGCCAGCAGACCCGGGGGGCGGGACTCCTACAATGAGCAGTTCTTC.

In the case of this clone: Additional DNA sequences in this sample encode the identical CDR3. The chain joins TRBV29-1 to TRBJ1-5, with D tentatively TRBD1 (6 bases). The CDR3 sequence is 12 residues long. The germline V gene has CDR1 SQVTM and CDR2 ANQGSEA. V lost 6 bases, J lost 4 bases, and 10 bases lay in between. CDR3 sequence (DNA): TGCAGCGTGGTAACAGGGAATCAGCCCCAGCATTTT. Translated, it gives CSVVTGNQPQHF.